The clone carrying this T cell receptor beta chain was detected many times. What it binds is not known. Germline CDR1 reads SGHVS; CDR2 reads FQNEAQ. CDR3 size: 16 residues. The junction had 12 bases not matched to a gene; V was cut back by 5 bases and J by 4 bases. Using its own MiXCR run on the 5' RACE reads, TCRdb lists one record per CDR3 protein. The repertoire holds about 900,000 distinct CDR3 sequences, with 9% to 15% as singletons. The data were taken from a study of identical twins. Findings and limits, study-wide: While abundant cord blood beta clonotypes carried fewer insertions, memory repertoires showed no such pattern. Models underestimated out-of-frame TCR alpha sharing in monozygotic twins. Where out-of-frame alpha sequences were twin-shared, they showed excess low generation probability. Excess twin sharing in beta out-of-frame sequences was weaker.

These data were likewise used in another study, on yellow fever vaccine responses in identical twins.

Sequenced input: PBMCs. The chain carries TRBV7-8 and TRBJ2-7; the match to TRBD2 covers 9 bases. The receptor was derived from a young woman in good health. CDR3 coding DNA: TGTGCCAGCAGCCCGGGAGTAGCGGGAGTTCCTTACGAGCAGTACTTC. This encodes CASSPGVAGVPYEQYF.